A selection of T cell receptor beta chains follows, all from one sample in a study of blood T cell repertoires in COVID-19. TCRdb's copy holds only in-frame clones and misses some; the assay was immunoSEQ multiplex PCR. This table holds approximately 300,000 clones, over 75% found once. Sequences were obtained from PBMCs or T cells enriched from blood (not recorded which). Receptor source: a woman between 18 and 29 years old who had recovered from COVID-19. Each CDR3 is given with its conserved first and last residue. D genes are given only for firm matches. The size field is filled for only some rows; it gives once, few, many or a size class.

clone_size | j_call | v_call | d_call | cdr3_aa | cdr3_nt
. | TRBJ2-1 | TRBV11-3 | TRBD1 | CASSTGQGANEQFF | TGTGCCAGCAGCACTGGACAGGGAGCCAATGAGCAGTTCTTC
. | TRBJ2-1 | TRBV27 | TRBD2 | CASSSPREGRGNEQFF | TGTGCCAGCAGTTCTCCCCGGGAGGGCCGTGGCAATGAGCAGTTCTTC
. | TRBJ2-1 | TRBV4-1 | TRBD2 | CASSQHIAGVSYNEQFF | TGCGCCAGCAGCCAACATATAGCGGGGGTCTCCTACAATGAGCAGTTCTTC
. | TRBJ1-1 | TRBV9 | . | CASSAVRGRTEAFF | TGTGCCAGCAGCGCGGTAAGGGGAAGGACTGAAGCTTTCTTT
. | TRBJ1-1 | TRBV28 | . | CAVQTGEAFF | TGTGCCGTCCAGACAGGTGAAGCTTTCTTT
. | TRBJ2-2 | TRBV24-1 | . | CATSPARTSSTGELFF | TGTGCCACCAGTCCTGCCAGGACAAGTTCCACCGGGGAGCTGTTTTTT
. | TRBJ1-2 | TRBV15 | . | CATSIRGGLRGYTF | TGTGCCACCAGCATACGTGGGGGACTGCGAGGCTACACCTTC
. | TRBJ1-1 | TRBV9 | . | CASSPYLATEAFF | TGTGCCAGCAGCCCCTACCTAGCCACTGAAGCTTTCTTT
. | TRBJ2-7 | TRBV7-3 | TRBD2 | CASSPRAGGREQYF | TGTGCCAGCAGCCCTCGAGCGGGGGGGCGGGAGCAGTACTTC
. | TRBJ2-7 | TRBV5-1 | TRBD1 | CANLGQDPYEQYF | TGCGCCAACTTGGGACAGGACCCCTACGAGCAGTACTTC
. | TRBJ1-2 | TRBV12-3/TRBV12-4 | . | CASSLLAGNGYTF | TGTGCCAGCAGTTTACTGGCAGGGAATGGCTACACCTTC
. | TRBJ1-6 | TRBV5-1 | . | CASTKGYNSPLHF | TGCGCCAGCACAAAGGGGTATAATTCACCCCTCCACTTT
once | TRBJ1-3 | TRBV28 | TRBD1 | CASSLSGQGARNTIYF | TGTGCCAGCAGTTTATCCGGACAGGGGGCGCGGAACACCATATATTTT
. | TRBJ1-6 | TRBV27 | TRBD1 | CASSLPTGLNSPLHF | TGTGCCAGCAGTTTACCGACAGGGTTGAATTCACCCCTCCACTTT
. | TRBJ2-4 | TRBV19 | . | CASSISGSRKNIQYF | TGTGCCAGTAGTATTAGCGGAAGTCGCAAAAACATTCAGTACTTC
. | TRBJ2-1 | TRBV7-7 | TRBD2 | CASSPVAGGPNEQFF | TGTGCTAGCAGCCCCGTAGCGGGGGGGCCCAATGAGCAGTTCTTC
. | TRBJ1-6 | TRBV25-1 | . | CASSEREESSPLHF | TGTGCCAGCAGTGAACGTGAGGAGAGTTCACCCCTCCACTTT
. | TRBJ2-1 | TRBV12-3/TRBV12-4 | . | CASRGNNEQFF | TGTGCCAGCCGGGGGAACAATGAGCAGTTCTTC
. | TRBJ1-4 | TRBV28 | TRBD1 | CASSLGLTGGGGEKLFF | TGTGCCAGCAGTTTAGGTCTAACAGGGGGAGGAGGCGAAAAACTGTTTTTT
. | TRBJ1-6 | TRBV2 | . | CASRLNRASYSPLHF | TGTGCCAGCAGACTAAACAGGGCCTCTTATTCACCCCTCCACTTT
. | TRBJ1-5 | TRBV7-2 | . | CASNPQSESNQPQHF | TGTGCCAGCAACCCACAGAGTGAAAGCAATCAGCCCCAGCATTTT
. | TRBJ1-4 | TRBV28 | TRBD1 | CASSWTGGKVGEKLFF | TGTGCCAGCAGTTGGACAGGGGGCAAGGTTGGTGAAAAACTGTTTTTT
. | TRBJ2-1 | TRBV24-1 | . | CATSDEGFEQFF | TGTGCCACCAGTGATGAGGGTTTTGAGCAGTTCTTC
. | TRBJ1-1 | TRBV28 | TRBD1 | CASSPGQGAQAFF | TGTGCCAGCAGTCCGGGACAGGGGGCCCAAGCTTTCTTT
. | TRBJ1-1 | TRBV6-5 | . | CASSREGTTEAFF | TGTGCCAGCAGTCGGGAGGGAACCACTGAAGCTTTCTTT
. | TRBJ1-5 | TRBV10-3 | TRBD1 | CAISEEIGTGNQPQHF | TGTGCCATCAGTGAAGAGATAGGGACAGGCAATCAGCCCCAGCATTTT